This is a list of T cell receptor beta chains from one sample in a study of human T cells and chemical hapten exposure. MiXCR, run by TCRdb on the RACE reads, gives a single entry per CDR3 protein. The table has fewer than 400,000 distinct CDR3 sequences, around 7% seen once; the top ten hold 7.5% to 8.5%. The sequenced sample was whole blood, obtained in connection with sensitization to the hapten diphenylcyclopropenone (DPC). Receptor source: a woman between 18 and 30 years old with alopecia areata. Some clones in this sample may be carry-over from other donors' samples. CDR3s include the opening cysteine and the closing phenylalanine or tryptophan. The order of the fields is clone size, V gene, D gene, J gene, CDR3 DNA, CDR3 protein. D genes are given only for firm matches. Rows give clone size only sometimes, using once, few, many, or a class for an expanded clone.

>-|TRBV28|TRBD1|TRBJ1-1
TGTGCCAGCAGGAAACACAGGGGGCGCGACACTGAAGCTTTCTTT
CASRKHRGRDTEAFF
>few|TRBV25-1|-|TRBJ2-7
TGTGCCAGCAGTCGGACAGTCCCCTACGAGCAGTACTTC
CASSRTVPYEQYF
>few|TRBV6-6|-|TRBJ2-7
TGTGCCAGCAGTTACTCCCCAGGGAACGAGCAGTACTTC
CASSYSPGNEQYF
>many|TRBV14|TRBD2|TRBJ2-7
TGTGCCAGCAGCCCCCGGGCGGGGGTCTCCTACGAGCAGTACTTC
CASSPRAGVSYEQYF
>many|TRBV10-3|-|TRBJ2-1
TGTGCCATCAGTGAGAGGCAGGAGCAGTTCTTC
CAISERQEQFF
>-|TRBV6-1|-|TRBJ2-1
TGTGCCAGCAGTGAAGTATTGGGATCTCCCCAGTTCTTC
CASSEVLGSPQFF
>few|TRBV15|-|TRBJ2-7
TGTGCCACCAGCAGAGAGGTCGGCACCTACGAGCAGTACTTC
CATSREVGTYEQYF
>few|TRBV20-1|TRBD2|TRBJ2-1
TGCAGTAGCGGGGGGGCCAGGAATGAGCAGTTCTTC
CSSGGARNEQFF
>few|TRBV5-5|-|TRBJ2-1
TGTGCCAGCAGCGAGGGACTCAGCTCCTACAATGAGCAGTTCTTC
CASSEGLSSYNEQFF
>few|TRBV20-1|-|TRBJ1-5
TGCAGTGCTAGAAGGGTCAGGGACAGCAATCAGCCCCAGCATTTT
CSARRVRDSNQPQHF
>many|TRBV18|TRBD1|TRBJ1-1
TGTGCCAGCTCATCGGGACAGTTACACACTGAAGCTTTCTTT
CASSSGQLHTEAFF
>-|TRBV4-2|TRBD2|TRBJ2-5
TGTGCCAGCAGCCAAGAAGGAGCGGGGGGCCAAGAGACCCAGTACTTC
CASSQEGAGGQETQYF
>-|TRBV20-1|-|TRBJ2-3
TGCAGTGCCCTCTATCTTGATACGCAGTATTTT
CSALYLDTQYF
>few|TRBV4-2|TRBD1|TRBJ2-3
TGTGCCAGCAGCCAAGATTTGGGGACAGGGGGTCCAGATACGCAGTATTTT
CASSQDLGTGGPDTQYF
>few|TRBV13|-|TRBJ2-1
TGTGCCAGCAGCCCCTCCGGGGCTAGCGAGGAGGATGAGCAGTTCTTC
CASSPSGASEEDEQFF
>-|TRBV3-1|-|TRBJ2-7
TGTGCCAGCAGCCAGTTGGGATTCTACGAGCAGTACTTC
CASSQLGFYEQYF
>-|TRBV6-2/TRBV6-3|-|TRBJ2-5
TGTGCCAGCGGTCGGCGGGAGACCCAGTACTTC
CASGRRETQYF
>many|TRBV20-1|-|TRBJ2-3
TGCAGTGCTAGAGATCCGAGCCTCAGGGATACGCAGTATTTT
CSARDPSLRDTQYF
>few|TRBV20-1|-|TRBJ1-6
TGCAGTGCTGACCCGCTCGCAAATTCACCCCTCCACTTT
CSADPLANSPLHF
>-|TRBV27|-|TRBJ1-2
TGTGCCAGCAGTTTATCAGTAAGGGACACCTATAACTATGGCTACACCTTC
CASSLSVRDTYNYGYTF